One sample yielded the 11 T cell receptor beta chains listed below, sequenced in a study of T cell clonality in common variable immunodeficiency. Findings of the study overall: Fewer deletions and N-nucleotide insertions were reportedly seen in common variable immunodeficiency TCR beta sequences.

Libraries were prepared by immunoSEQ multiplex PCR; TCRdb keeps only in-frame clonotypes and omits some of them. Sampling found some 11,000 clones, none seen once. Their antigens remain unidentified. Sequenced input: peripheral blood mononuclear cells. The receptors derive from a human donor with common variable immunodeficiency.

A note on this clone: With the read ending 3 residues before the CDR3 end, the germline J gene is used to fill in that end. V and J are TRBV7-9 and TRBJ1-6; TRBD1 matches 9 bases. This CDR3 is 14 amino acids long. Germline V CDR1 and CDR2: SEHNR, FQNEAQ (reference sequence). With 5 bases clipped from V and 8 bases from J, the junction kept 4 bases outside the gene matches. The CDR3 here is CASSRGQGDSPLHF. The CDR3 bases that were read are TGTGCCAGCAGCCGGGGACAGGGTGATTCACCC.

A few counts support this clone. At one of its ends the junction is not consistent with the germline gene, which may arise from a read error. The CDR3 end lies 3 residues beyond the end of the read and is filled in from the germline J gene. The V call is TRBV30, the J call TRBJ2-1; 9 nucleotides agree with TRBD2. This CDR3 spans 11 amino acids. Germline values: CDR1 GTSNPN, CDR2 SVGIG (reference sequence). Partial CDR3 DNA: TGTGCCCGGAGCGGGGGGAATGAG. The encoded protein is CARSGGNE. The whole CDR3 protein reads CARSGGNEQFF.

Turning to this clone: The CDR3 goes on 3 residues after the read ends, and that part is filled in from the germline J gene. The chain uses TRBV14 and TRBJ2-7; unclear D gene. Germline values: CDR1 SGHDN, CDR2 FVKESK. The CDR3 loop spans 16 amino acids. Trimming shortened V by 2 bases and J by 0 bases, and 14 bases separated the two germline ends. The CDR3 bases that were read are TGTGCCAGCAGCCAAACGATCAGGAAGGGCTCCTACGAG. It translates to CASSQTIRKGSYE. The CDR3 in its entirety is CASSQTIRKGSYEQYF.

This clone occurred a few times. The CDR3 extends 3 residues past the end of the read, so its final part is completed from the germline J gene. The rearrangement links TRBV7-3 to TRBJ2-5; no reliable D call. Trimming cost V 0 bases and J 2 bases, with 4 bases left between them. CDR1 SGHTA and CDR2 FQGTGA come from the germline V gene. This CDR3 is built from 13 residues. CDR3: CASSLTVQETQYF. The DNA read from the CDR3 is TGTGCCAGCAGCTTAACCGTGCAAGAGACC.

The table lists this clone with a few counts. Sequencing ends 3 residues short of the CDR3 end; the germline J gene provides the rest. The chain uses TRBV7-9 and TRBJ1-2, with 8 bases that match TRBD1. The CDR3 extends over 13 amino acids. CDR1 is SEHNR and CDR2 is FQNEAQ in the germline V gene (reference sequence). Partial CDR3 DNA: TGTGCCAGCAGCTCGACAGGGGTAAAGGGC. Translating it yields CASSSTGVKG. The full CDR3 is CASSSTGVKGYTF.

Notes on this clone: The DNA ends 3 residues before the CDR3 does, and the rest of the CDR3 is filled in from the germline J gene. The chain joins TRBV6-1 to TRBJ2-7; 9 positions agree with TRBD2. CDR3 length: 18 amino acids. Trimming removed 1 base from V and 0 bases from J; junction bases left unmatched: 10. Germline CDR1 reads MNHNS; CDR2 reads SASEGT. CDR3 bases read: TGTGCCAGCAGTGAAGTAAAAGCGGGGGGCGTGAGCTCCTACGAG. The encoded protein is CASSEVKAGGVSSYE. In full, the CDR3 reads CASSEVKAGGVSSYEQYF.

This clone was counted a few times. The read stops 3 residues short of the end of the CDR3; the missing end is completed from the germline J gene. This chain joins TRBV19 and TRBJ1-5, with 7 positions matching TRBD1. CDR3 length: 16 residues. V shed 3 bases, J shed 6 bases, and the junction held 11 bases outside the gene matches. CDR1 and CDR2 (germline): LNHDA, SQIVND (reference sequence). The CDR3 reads CASSMWETGSSQPQHF. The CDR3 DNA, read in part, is TGTGCCAGTAGTATGTGGGAGACAGGGTCTAGTCAGCCC.

This CDR3 reads CATEIRLTGAKNIQYF. The DNA read from the CDR3 is TGTGCCACCGAAATACGACTTACCGGCGCCAAAAACATT. This chain connects TRBV19 to TRBJ2-4; no clear D gene. Read data end 3 residues before the CDR3 end; the end is taken from the germline J gene. CDR3 length equals 16 residues. Trimming removed 10 bases from V and 1 base from J, with 20 bases in between. The V gene's germline CDR1 is LNHDA and CDR2 SQIVND (reference sequence).

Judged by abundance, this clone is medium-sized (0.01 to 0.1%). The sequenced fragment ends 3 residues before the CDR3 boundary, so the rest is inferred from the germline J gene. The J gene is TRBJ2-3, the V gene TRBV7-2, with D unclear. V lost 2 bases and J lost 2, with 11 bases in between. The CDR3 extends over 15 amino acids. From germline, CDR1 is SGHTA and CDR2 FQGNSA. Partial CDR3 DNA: TGTGCCAGCAGCTTATCTAGACGAGTCACAGATACG. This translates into CASSLSRRVTDT. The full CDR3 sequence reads CASSLSRRVTDTQYF.

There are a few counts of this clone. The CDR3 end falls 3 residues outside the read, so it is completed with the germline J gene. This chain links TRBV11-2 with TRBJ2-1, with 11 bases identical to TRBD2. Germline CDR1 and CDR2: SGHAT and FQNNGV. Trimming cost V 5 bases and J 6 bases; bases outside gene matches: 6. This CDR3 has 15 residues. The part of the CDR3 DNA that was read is TGTGCCAGCAGCAAAATTAGCGGGGGGGTCAATGAG. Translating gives CASSKISGGVNE. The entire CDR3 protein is CASSKISGGVNEQFF. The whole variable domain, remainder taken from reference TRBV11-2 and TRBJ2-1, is EAGVAQSPRYKIIEKRQSVAFWCNPISGHATLYWYQQILGQGPKLLIQFQNNGVVDDSQLPKDRFSAERLKGVDSTLKIQPAKLEDSAVYLCASSKISGGVNEQFFGPGTRLTVL.

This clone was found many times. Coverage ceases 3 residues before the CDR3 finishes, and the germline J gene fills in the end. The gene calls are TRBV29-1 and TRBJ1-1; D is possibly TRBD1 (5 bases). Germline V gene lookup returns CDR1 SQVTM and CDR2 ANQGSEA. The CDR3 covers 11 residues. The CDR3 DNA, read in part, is TGCAGCGCAGAACTACAGGAAGAA. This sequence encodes CSAELQEE. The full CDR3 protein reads CSAELQEEAFF.